One and the same sample provided the 30 T cell receptor beta chains below, sequenced in a study of blood T cell repertoires in COVID-19. Libraries were prepared by immunoSEQ multiplex PCR; TCRdb keeps only in-frame clonotypes and omits some of them. The table records 81,000 or so clones, around four fifths of them present only once. The sequencing input was peripheral blood. The source is a woman in her 70s with active or convalescent COVID-19.

The rearrangement joins TRBV5-4 to TRBJ2-7, with 10 bases aligning to TRBD2. The germline CDR1 and CDR2 sequences are SGHNT and YYREEE (reference sequence). The CDR3 is 14 amino acids. Trimming removed 3 bases from V and 7 bases from J; junction bases left unmatched: 7. The chain's CDR3 is CASSSSGGASEQYF. As DNA, the CDR3 is TGTGCCAGCAGCTCGAGCGGGGGGGCGTCGGAGCAGTACTTC.

This clone was seen only once. In DNA form, the CDR3 reads TGTGCCAGCAGTCGGACTAGCGGGGGATACAATGAGCAGTTCTTC. Protein sequence: CASSRTSGGYNEQFF. The chain couples TRBV5-4 to TRBJ2-1; TRBD2 aligns across 13 bases. This CDR3 comprises 15 residues. Trimming at V came to 5 bases and at J to 4 bases, leaving 3 bases not matched to a gene. Germline CDR1 reads SGHNT; CDR2 reads YYREEE (reference sequence).

J is TRBJ1-6 and V is TRBV13, with D perhaps matching TRBD1 (5 bases). The CDR3 is 14 amino acids. The V end lost 6 bases, the J end lost 9 bases, and 15 bases lay between the germline ends. Germline lookup yields CDR1 PRHDT and CDR2 FYEKMQ (reference sequence). CDR3 nucleotide sequence: TGTGCCAGCAGGAACAGGCCCGCTCGTTCACCCCTCCACTTT. It is translated as CASRNRPARSPLHF.

The V call is TRBV6-5, the J call TRBJ1-1; D not resolved. Trimming took 6 bases from V and 4 from J, leaving 18 bases between them. The CDR3 is made up of 15 amino acids. Germline-derived CDR1 and CDR2 are MNHEY and SVGAGI. The CDR3 region is CASSPPGGLSTEAFF. The CDR3 bases are TGTGCCAGCAGCCCACCTGGAGGGTTATCCACTGAAGCTTTCTTT.

V gene TRBV5-6 combines with J gene TRBJ2-7, with D tentatively TRBD2 (6 bases). Germline loops: CDR1 SGHDT, CDR2 YYEEEE. Trimming removed 2 bases at V and 5 bases at J, with 17 bases between. This CDR3 has 15 amino acids. DNA for the CDR3: TGTGCCAGCAGCTTTGGGGACTCTAGGACCCACGAGCAGTACTTC. It translates to CASSFGDSRTHEQYF.

The chain couples TRBV6-5 to TRBJ2-7; 9 nucleotides align to TRBD2. The CDR3 length is 15 residues. In germline, CDR1 is MNHEY, CDR2 SVGAGI. V trimming: 6 bases; J trimming: 0 bases; junction bases outside the gene matches: 6. DNA for the CDR3: TGTGCCAGCAGGTCTAGCGGGGTTAGCTCCTACGAGCAGTACTTC. The encoded protein is CASRSSGVSSYEQYF.

The chain joins TRBV2 to TRBJ1-2; no reliable D call. Germline lookup yields CDR1 SNHLY and CDR2 FYNNEI. V was shortened by 3 bases and J by 0 bases, with 8 bases between the two germline ends. CDR3 length: 14 amino acids. The CDR3 spells CASSDLGPNYGYTF. In nucleotides, the CDR3 is TGTGCCAGCAGTGACCTAGGCCCTAACTATGGCTACACCTTC.

This clone has a single count. The CDR3 bases are TGTGCCAGCAGTCAGGCGGGACTAGCACTCTCCTACGAGCAGTACTTC. Its translation is CASSQAGLALSYEQYF. This chain joins TRBV28 and TRBJ2-7; TRBD2 aligns across 9 bases. This CDR3 contains 16 residues. The trim removed 5 bases at V and 0 bases at J, leaving 8 bases unmatched. Germline CDR1 is MDHEN and CDR2 is SYDVKM.

The chain joins TRBV9 to TRBJ2-4; TRBD2 matches 8 bases. J gave up 8 bases and V 4 bases, and 11 bases lay outside the gene matches. The CDR3 length is 15 residues. Per germline, CDR1 SGDLS and CDR2 YYNGEE. DNA for the CDR3: TGTGCCAGCAGCCCCAGAAGGGCGGGGGGCGACATTCAGTACTTC. The encoded protein is CASSPRRAGGDIQYF.

The rearrangement uses TRBV2 and TRBJ2-1, with 15 bases lining up with TRBD2. CDR1 and CDR2 (germline): SNHLY, FYNNEI. V was clipped by 6 bases and J by 8 bases; unmatched bases: 2. The CDR3 is 14 residues long. The CDR3 DNA reads as TGTGCCAGCAGGGGACTAGCGGGGGGCGATGAGCAGTTCTTC. Protein: CASRGLAGGDEQFF.

V is TRBV19 and J is TRBJ2-7; TRBD1 might be the D (7 bases). This CDR3 is built from 14 residues. Between the trimmed V and J ends, which lost 5 bases and 2 bases, there was a span of 13 bases. The germline V gene has CDR1 LNHDA and CDR2 SQIVND (reference sequence). The CDR3 DNA sequence: TGTGCCAGTAGTTGGAGGGACAGAGCCTACGAGCAGTACTTC. Translation gives CASSWRDRAYEQYF.

The chain has TRBV7-9 and TRBJ2-3, with D unresolved. Germline loops: CDR1 SEHNR, CDR2 FQNEAQ (reference sequence). The ends were cut back, 3 bases at V and 0 bases at J, with 7 bases in the middle. The CDR3 length is 14 residues. The CDR3 bases are TGTGCCAGCAGCTTCCCTGTAAGCACAGATACGCAGTATTTT. Encoded protein: CASSFPVSTDTQYF. Full variable domain (remainder filled in from reference TRBV7-9 and TRBJ2-3): DTGVSQNPRHKITKRGQNVTFRCDPISEHNRLYWYRQTLGQGPEFLTYFQNEAQLEKSRLLSDRFSAERPKGSFSTLEIQRTEQGDSAMYLCASSFPVSTDTQYFGPGTRLTVL.

The CDR3 bases are TGTGCCAGCAGTGATCCAAATCCACCCCTCCACTTT. Its translation: CASSDPNPPLHF. V gene TRBV25-1 combines with J gene TRBJ1-6, with no clear D. This CDR3 is built from 12 residues. CDR1 is MGHDK, CDR2 SYGVNS, per germline. V gave up 3 bases and J gave up 11 bases, with 8 bases separating them.

The chain employs TRBV6-5 and TRBJ2-7; 9 bases align to TRBD1. There are 14 residues in the CDR3. V was clipped by 8 bases and J by 6 bases; unmatched bases: 11. Germline V gene lookup returns CDR1 MNHEY and CDR2 SVGAGI. The CDR3 DNA reads as TGTGCCAGCTCCGGGACAGGGACCCCGGGCGAGCAGTACTTC. It codes for CASSGTGTPGEQYF.

The CDR3 region has the DNA TGCGCCAGCAGCTTGGGACTAGCGGCCGCGGATACGCAGTATTTT. It codes for CASSLGLAAADTQYF. The chain carries TRBV5-1 and TRBJ2-3; 9 positions agree with TRBD2. The length of the CDR3 is 15 residues. The germline CDR1 and CDR2 sequences are SGHRS and YFSETQ. J lost 6 bases, V lost 0 bases, and 5 bases had no gene match. The full variable domain, in which reference TRBV5-1 and TRBJ2-3 provide the parts outside the CDR3, is KAGVTQTPRYLIKTRGQQVTLSCSPISGHRSVSWYQQTPGQGLQFLFEYFSETQRNKGNFPGRFSGRQFSNSRSEMNVSTLELGDSALYLCASSLGLAAADTQYFGPGTRLTVL.

This clone came up once. The chain combines TRBV5-1 with TRBJ2-3; 8 bases agree with TRBD2. Germline values: CDR1 SGHRS, CDR2 YFSETQ. This CDR3 spans 15 amino acids. J was trimmed by 0 bases and V by 5 bases; bases with no gene match: 5. CDR3 region: CASRGSGASTDTQYF. In DNA, the CDR3 is TGCGCCAGCAGGGGTAGCGGGGCTAGCACAGATACGCAGTATTTT.

The rearrangement uses TRBV29-1 and TRBJ1-2; the match to TRBD1 covers 8 bases. Germline lookup yields CDR1 SQVTM and CDR2 ANQGSEA. The trim removed 5 bases at V and 8 bases at J, leaving 7 bases unmatched. The CDR3 sequence is 12 residues long. The CDR3 is CSVYQGAEGYTF. CDR3 nucleotide sequence: TGCAGCGTTTATCAGGGGGCGGAGGGCTACACCTTC.

This clone was observed a few times. V and J are TRBV5-1 and TRBJ2-7, with 7 bases identical to TRBD1. In germline, CDR1 is SGHRS, CDR2 YFSETQ. V shed 1 base, J shed 5 bases, and the junction held 6 bases outside the gene matches. The CDR3 is 14 residues long. For the CDR3, the DNA is TGCGCCAGCAGCTTGTCACAGGGGAAGGACGAGCAGTACTTC. Protein product: CASSLSQGKDEQYF. The complete variable domain, with remaining parts taken from reference TRBV5-1 and TRBJ2-7, reads KAGVTQTPRYLIKTRGQQVTLSCSPISGHRSVSWYQQTPGQGLQFLFEYFSETQRNKGNFPGRFSGRQFSNSRSEMNVSTLELGDSALYLCASSLSQGKDEQYFGPGTRLTVT.

The chain couples TRBV27 to TRBJ2-5; 9 bases map to TRBD1. The J segment lost 5 bases and the V segment lost 6 bases, leaving 10 bases of the junction unmatched. Germline assignment: CDR1 MNHEY and CDR2 SMNVEV (reference sequence). The CDR3 sequence is 15 residues long. The CDR3 DNA reads TGTGCCAGCAGCAGAGATACAGGGGGCCGGGAGACCCAGTACTTC. Residues: CASSRDTGGRETQYF.

The V gene is TRBV11-2, the J gene TRBJ1-6, with 7 bases lining up with TRBD1. Germline-derived CDR1 and CDR2 are SGHAT and FQNNGV. With 0 bases clipped from V and 11 bases from J, the junction kept 1 base outside the gene matches. This CDR3 comprises 13 residues. The CDR3 loop is CASSLDQGAPLHF. DNA for the CDR3: TGTGCCAGCAGCTTAGATCAGGGGGCACCCCTCCACTTT.

There are a few counts of this clone. The V gene is TRBV19, the J gene TRBJ1-1; D is possibly TRBD1 (5 bases). The CDR3 is made up of 15 amino acids. Germline V gene data show CDR1 as LNHDA and CDR2 as SQIVND (reference sequence). Between the trimmed V and J ends, which lost 3 bases and 5 bases, there was a span of 16 bases. The CDR3 DNA reads as TGTGCCAGTAGTATGGGGGAGGAGGGTTCGACTGAAGCTTTCTTT. Residues: CASSMGEEGSTEAFF. Combining the CDR3 with reference TRBV19 and TRBJ1-1 gives the whole variable domain DGGITQSPKYLFRKEGQNVTLSCEQNLNHDAMYWYRQDPGQGLRLIYYSQIVNDFQKGDIAEGYSVSREKKESFPLTVTSAQKNPTAFYLCASSMGEEGSTEAFFGQGTRLTVV.

The rearrangement links TRBV7-8 to TRBJ1-2; 7 bases agree with TRBD1. The junction had 14 bases not matched to a gene; V was cut back by 5 bases and J by 5 bases. Germline-derived CDR1 and CDR2 are SGHVS and FQNEAQ. The CDR3 extends over 16 amino acids. The CDR3 coding sequence is TGTGCCAGCAGCAAGGAGGGGGCAACGAGTTCTTATGGCTACACCTTC. Translated: CASSKEGATSSYGYTF.

V gene TRBV5-1 combines with J gene TRBJ2-1; tentative D call: TRBD1 (5 bases). Germline CDR1 reads SGHRS; CDR2 reads YFSETQ. The CDR3 spans 14 residues. Trimming stripped 0 bases from V and 7 bases from J, with 11 bases between. Here the CDR3 DNA reads TGCGCCAGCAGCTTGGACCCAGGGCCAAATGAGCAGTTCTTC. Its protein product is CASSLDPGPNEQFF.

The DNA for the CDR3 is TGTGCCAGTAGTACCGGAGCCCGTGGAGGAAACACCATATATTTT. The encoded protein is CASSTGARGGNTIYF. The chain joins TRBV19 to TRBJ1-3; D unresolved. Germline loops: CDR1 LNHDA, CDR2 SQIVND (reference sequence). V gave up 4 bases and J gave up 4 bases, with 14 bases separating them. This CDR3 comprises 15 residues.

This clone was seen more than once but under ten times. This chain links TRBV21-1 with TRBJ2-6; TRBD2 is the table's D call, not checked against the DNA. TRBV21-1 is marked as a pseudogene. The CDR3 runs to 16 residues. CDR3 in DNA: TGTGCCAGCAGCAAAGCGAGACTCTCTGGGGCCAACGTCCTGACTTTC. Translation: CASSKARLSGANVLTF.

The V gene is TRBV15, the J gene TRBJ2-4; D is unclear. CDR1 and CDR2 from the germline V gene are LNHNV and YYDKDF (reference sequence). Trimming stripped 0 bases from V and 10 bases from J, with 7 bases between. This CDR3 has 12 amino acids. The CDR3 loop reads CATSREGVIQYF. The CDR3, as DNA: TGTGCCACCAGCAGAGAGGGCGTAATTCAGTACTTC.

This clone was seen just once. The chain carries TRBV19 and TRBJ2-1, with TRBD2 matching 11 bases. Unmatched junction bases numbered 6, after V lost 4 bases and J lost 1 base. Germline loops: CDR1 LNHDA, CDR2 SQIVND (reference sequence). The CDR3 covers 17 residues. The DNA of the CDR3 is TGTGCCAGTAGTACCATAGCGGGGGGGCCTTCCTACAATGAGCAGTTCTTC. Translation gives CASSTIAGGPSYNEQFF. Complete variable domain (other parts from reference TRBV19 and TRBJ2-1): DGGITQSPKYLFRKEGQNVTLSCEQNLNHDAMYWYRQDPGQGLRLIYYSQIVNDFQKGDIAEGYSVSREKKESFPLTVTSAQKNPTAFYLCASSTIAGGPSYNEQFFGPGTRLTVL.

The V call is TRBV7-2, the J call TRBJ2-3; TRBD2 matches 9 bases. V shed 5 bases, J shed 6 bases, and the junction held 6 bases outside the gene matches. There are 14 residues in the CDR3. Germline V gene data show CDR1 as SGHTA and CDR2 as FQGNSA. CDR3 residues: CASSVSGGLDTQYF. The CDR3 coding sequence is TGTGCCAGCAGCGTGAGCGGGGGGTTGGATACGCAGTATTTT.

This chain uses TRBV4-3 with TRBJ1-4, with D possibly TRBD1 on 5 matching bases. There are 17 residues in the CDR3. Germline V gene sequence: CDR1 LGHNA, CDR2 YSLEER. The V end lost 4 bases, the J end lost 0 bases, and 15 bases lay between the germline ends. CDR3 amino acids: CASSPRRQLATNEKLFF. The CDR3 DNA is TGCGCCAGCAGCCCACGGAGACAGCTGGCAACTAATGAAAAACTGTTTTTT.

This chain connects TRBV27 to TRBJ2-3; 13 bases line up with TRBD2. Looked up from germline, CDR1 is MNHEY and CDR2 is SMNVEV (reference sequence). There are 16 residues in the CDR3. Trimming at V came to 5 bases and at J to 0 bases, leaving 2 bases not matched to a gene. CDR3 residues: CASSQLAGGSTDTQYF. CDR3 nucleotides: TGTGCCAGCAGTCAACTAGCGGGGGGGAGCACAGATACGCAGTATTTT.